This T cell receptor (beta chain) is drawn from a study of cytomegalovirus exposure and HLA in healthy donors. In the study overall: Genotyping showed 75% to 90% of 300 to 450 donors falling in the Caucasian-associated ancestry cluster. The study, taken as a whole, reports: Sequencing had likely introduced a cluster of highly shared sequence variants as an artifact. The only immune exposure information that was available was CMV serostatus.

About this clone: What it binds is not known.

Vbeta (60) and Jbeta (13) primers were used in the PCR. Profiling relied on immunoSEQ multiplex PCR, and the TCRdb table lists in-frame clones only, not all of them. The table records about 260,000 clones, approximately 85% of them present only once. The donors comprised healthy bone marrow donors. The germline V gene has CDR1 LNHDA and CDR2 SQIVND (reference sequence). The V end was cut by 3 bases, the J end by 4 bases, with 13 bases between. The CDR3 extends over 15 amino acids. This sequence originates from a woman aged 40 to 55 in good health and CMV-seropositive. The sample was PBMCs. V and J are TRBV19 and TRBJ2-1; possible D gene TRBD1, 6 bases. The chain's CDR3 is CASSIRGQTYNEQFF. The CDR3 region has the DNA TGTGCCAGTAGTATTCGCGGACAGACGTACAATGAGCAGTTCTTC. The variable domain in full, with the rest retrieved from reference TRBV19 and TRBJ2-1, is DGGITQSPKYLFRKEGQNVTLSCEQNLNHDAMYWYRQDPGQGLRLIYYSQIVNDFQKGDIAEGYSVSREKKESFPLTVTSAQKNPTAFYLCASSIRGQTYNEQFFGPGTRLTVL.